Presented here are 14 T cell receptor beta chains from one specimen sequenced in a study of tumor-infiltrating lymphocytes in primary liver carcinoma. The study extracted blood RNA from unsorted whole blood and also extracted germline DNA. From around 500 ng of total RNA, TCR beta-specific cDNA was reverse-transcribed using a constant-region primer. Sequencing libraries for TCR beta derived from three nested multiplex PCR rounds that used slightly modified ARM-PCR. The first two PCR rounds used TRBV1-TRBV30 primers with a Cbeta primer, approximately 10 cycles each. TCRdb reanalysed the multiplex PCR reads using MiXCR and keeps one entry per CDR3 protein. This sample has hundreds of thousands of distinct CDR3 sequences, with about 62% found just once. The sequenced sample was peripheral blood. These receptor sequences come from a man aged 35 to 55 with primary liver carcinoma and hepatitis B virus infection.

The chain recombines TRBV4-2 with TRBJ2-7, with 10 nucleotides matching TRBD1. With 3 bases clipped from V and 4 bases from J, the junction kept 12 bases outside the gene matches. The CDR3 consists of 17 residues. Per the germline V gene, CDR1 is LGHNA and CDR2 is YNFKEQ. This CDR3 is CASSHDPTSGQGYEQYF. CDR3 nucleotide sequence: TGTGCCAGCAGCCATGATCCCACCTCGGGACAGGGGTACGAGCAGTACTTC.

On this clonotype: At one end, the junction sequence differs from germline, possibly due to a read error. The V and J genes are TRBV12-3 or TRBV12-4 and TRBJ2-1; 13 bases map to TRBD2. This CDR3 contains 17 residues. CDR3 sequence reads: CTSTRTSGSSSYNEQFF. Written as DNA, the CDR3 is TGTACCAGCACTAGGACTAGCGGGAGTAGCTCCTACAATGAGCAGTTCTTC.

About this clonotype: This may stem from a read error, because a much larger clone lies one nucleotide away. The chain has TRBV6-5 and TRBJ1-3; the D is unclear. This CDR3 is built from 14 residues. CDR1 is MNHEY, CDR2 SVGAGI, per germline. Trimming took off 5 bases at V and 4 bases at J, with 12 bases between the two ends. The CDR3 protein is CASSLRGDGNTIYF. The DNA for the CDR3 is TGTGCCAGCAGTCTACGGGGAGACGGAAACACCATATATTTT.

As regards this clonotype: One junction end does not reproduce the germline sequence, and a read error may be involved. The rearrangement uses TRBV12-3 or TRBV12-4 and TRBJ1-3, with TRBD1 matching 10 bases. The CDR3 is 15 amino acids. In DNA form, the CDR3 reads TGTGCCAGTAGTTTGGGGACAGGGGCTGGAAGCACCATATATTTT. Protein: CASSLGTGAGSTIYF.

The chain employs TRBV7-9 and TRBJ2-7; 8 bases map to TRBD1. This CDR3 is built from 11 residues. The V gene end was trimmed by 8 bases and the J gene end by 7 bases; junction bases not matched to a gene: 4. Looked up from germline, CDR1 is SEHNR and CDR2 is FQNEAQ (reference sequence). This CDR3 is CASGDRTEQYF. The CDR3 DNA follows: TGTGCCAGCGGGGACAGGACGGAGCAGTACTTC.

This clonotype has a count of ten or more. The chain couples TRBV12-3 or TRBV12-4 to TRBJ2-3; 7 bases align to TRBD1. This CDR3 spans 16 amino acids. V lost 0 bases and J lost 10; bases outside the gene matches: 13. The CDR3 coding sequence is TGTGCCAGCAGTTTAGCGCTCGGGCAGGGGGAAAGCGCGCAGTATTTT. Amino acids: CASSLALGQGESAQYF.

Notes on this clonotype: It may be a read error: a sequence one base away is much more abundant. The J gene is TRBJ2-5, the V gene TRBV5-4; D is perhaps TRBD1 or TRBD2 (5 bases each). The CDR3 is 14 residues long. V lost 4 bases, J lost 1 base, and 11 bases lay in between. The V gene's germline CDR1 is SGHNT and CDR2 YYREEE (reference sequence). The CDR3 protein is CASSGGRFQETQYF. The CDR3 DNA reads TGTGCCAGCAGCGGGGGACGGTTCCAAGAGACCCAGTACTTC.

About this clonotype: One junction end does not reproduce the germline sequence, and a read error may be involved. The genes are TRBV29-1 and TRBJ1-1, with D hard to call. The CDR3 totals 12 residues. CDR1 and CDR2 from the germline V gene are SQVTM and ANQGSEA. The CDR3 sequence is CSGSPTDTETFF. The DNA of the CDR3 is TGCAGCGGGTCCCCGACGGATACTGAAACTTTCTTT.

This clonotype has a count of ten or more. The CDR3 bases are TGTGCCAGCAGAAGCTCCTACGAGCAGTACTTC. This codes for CASRSSYEQYF. The chain uses TRBV12-3 or TRBV12-4 and TRBJ2-7; D is uncertain. CDR3 length equals 11 residues. V gave up 6 bases and J gave up 0 bases, with 3 bases separating them.

A note on this clonotype: A read error is likely, as this CDR3 ends without the conserved phenylalanine or tryptophan. The genes are TRBV14 and TRBJ1-2, with D perhaps TRBD1 (6 bases). The germline V gene encodes CDR1 SGHDN and CDR2 FVKESK. V was shortened by 0 bases and J by 4 bases, with 12 bases between the two germline ends. The CDR3 runs 15 residues. CDR3 nucleotides: TGTGCCAGCAGCCAAGATTCGGACAGAACCTATGGCTACACCCTC. Its protein product is CASSQDSDRTYGYTL.

This clonotype was seen a single time. Since a much larger clone is just one base distant, this may be a read error. The CDR3 region has the DNA TGTGCCAGCAGTTCCACAGCACAAGAGACCCAGAACTTC. Translation: CASSSTAQETQNF. The genes are TRBV12-3 or TRBV12-4 and TRBJ2-5, with D unresolved. This CDR3 spans 13 amino acids.

Concerning this clonotype: This sequence may be a read error, since a much larger clone differs from it by one base. The chain combines TRBV12-3 or TRBV12-4 with TRBJ2-3, with 7 positions matching TRBD2. This CDR3 spans 15 amino acids. Trimming cost V 7 bases and J 1 base; bases outside gene matches: 8. The CDR3 DNA is TGTGCCAGCATGATCCGGGAGGCAGGCACAGATACGCAGTATTTT. This translates into CASMIREAGTDTQYF.

The chain couples TRBV12-3 or TRBV12-4 to TRBJ1-5, with TRBD1 matching over 8 bases. This CDR3 contains 14 residues. The J segment lost 6 bases and the V segment lost 8 bases, leaving 9 bases of the junction unmatched. The CDR3 reads CASGKDRDRQPQHF. The CDR3 DNA sequence: TGTGCCAGCGGTAAGGACAGGGATCGTCAGCCCCAGCATTTT.

Points on this clonotype: With a much larger clone just one base away, this may be a read error. The rearrangement links TRBV29-1 to TRBJ1-3; D is undetermined. This CDR3 has 13 amino acids. The V end lost 8 bases, the J end lost 3 bases, and 14 bases lay between the germline ends. CDR1 is SQVTM, CDR2 ANQGSEA, per germline. The CDR3 loop reads CSLAPDGGNTIYF. As DNA, the CDR3 is TGCAGCCTGGCCCCGGACGGTGGAAACACCATATATTTT.